This is a list of T cell receptor beta chains from one sample in a study of glioma-infiltrating T cells after dendritic cell vaccination. Assay used: immunoSEQ multiplex PCR; TCRdb lists only in-frame clones, some missing. Seen here are just under 85,000 clones, about 90% observed once, and the top ten hold roughly 3.1%. The sequencing used blood, collected before dendritic cell vaccination. These receptors all come from a human donor with glioblastoma. CDR3s include the opening cysteine and the closing phenylalanine or tryptophan. Fields, in order: clone size, V gene, D gene, CDR3 length, J gene, CDR3 DNA, CDR3 protein. D genes are given only for firm matches. The size entry is marked missing in some rows and otherwise reads once, few, many or a size class.

once,TRBV5-1,NA,15,TRBJ1-5,TGCGCCAGCAGCCCAGGGACAACGGTCAGGGAGCCCCAGCATTTT,CASSPGTTVREPQHF
once,TRBV5-1,TRBD1,15,TRBJ1-5,TGCGCCAGCAGCTTGCAGGGGGGCAGCAATCAGCCCCAGCATTTT,CASSLQGGSNQPQHF
NA,TRBV5-1,NA,14,TRBJ1-6,TGCGCCAGCAGCTTGGAACAGGGTGATTCACCCCTCCACTTT,CASSLEQGDSPLHF
NA,TRBV30,NA,13,TRBJ1-1,TGTGCCTGGAGTGTACGGGGGAACACTGAAGCTTTCTTT,CAWSVRGNTEAFF
NA,TRBV7-3,TRBD2,17,TRBJ2-5,TGTGCCAGCAGCTTAACGGGGGGGCTAGCGGGGCAAGAGACCCAGTACTTC,CASSLTGGLAGQETQYF
once,TRBV7-9,TRBD1,15,TRBJ2-7,TGTGCCAGCAGCTTATCCCAGGCAGGGGGCTCCGAGCAGTACTTC,CASSLSQAGGSEQYF
NA,TRBV10-3,TRBD2,15,TRBJ2-7,TGTGCCATCCGAGCGTCGGGAGGGCTATACTACGAGCAGTACTTC,CAIRASGGLYYEQYF
NA,TRBV7-3,NA,15,TRBJ2-6,TGTGCCAGCAGCTCCTTGAGCTCTGGGGCCAACGTCCTGACTTTC,CASSSLSSGANVLTF
NA,TRBV4-1,TRBD1,15,TRBJ1-1,TGCGCCAGCAGCCAAGGACAGGGCCTACTGGGTGAAGCTTTCTTT,CASSQGQGLLGEAFF
NA,TRBV4-1,TRBD1,15,TRBJ2-5,TGCGCCAGCAGCTACCGACAGGGGGATGGGGAGACCCAGTACTTC,CASSYRQGDGETQYF
NA,TRBV11-3,TRBD2,17,TRBJ2-7,TGTGCCAGCAGCTCGGGACTAGCGGGAGTATCGCACTACGAGCAGTACTTC,CASSSGLAGVSHYEQYF
NA,TRBV18,TRBD1,15,TRBJ2-7,TGTGCCAGCTCACAAAGCCCGGGACAGTCCTACGAGCAGTACTTC,CASSQSPGQSYEQYF
NA,TRBV2,NA,16,TRBJ1-3,TGTGCCAGCAGTGAAGGGCAGGGATACTCTGGAAACACCATATATTTT,CASSEGQGYSGNTIYF
NA,TRBV9,NA,11,TRBJ2-1,TGTGCCAGCAGCCTAAACCGAGAGCAGTTCTTC,CASSLNREQFF
once,TRBV5-5,TRBD1,13,TRBJ1-2,TGTGCCAGCAGCTTTACAGGGGGTCATGGCTACACCTTC,CASSFTGGHGYTF
NA,TRBV11-2,TRBD1,13,TRBJ1-1,TGTGCCAGCAGCCAGGGGGCGGTCCCCGGAGCTTTCTTT,CASSQGAVPGAFF
NA,TRBV18,NA,18,TRBJ2-1,NA,CASSPAFGTGTATAIGFF
NA,TRBV18,TRBD1,16,TRBJ1-2,TGTGCCAGCTCACCACCGGGACAGGGGGCTTTGGACGGCTACACCTTC,CASSPPGQGALDGYTF
NA,TRBV29-1,NA,11,TRBJ2-3,TGCAGCGTTGATCGATCCGGGACTCAATATTTT,CSVDRSGTQYF
few,TRBV10-3,TRBD2,14,TRBJ2-5,TGTGCCACTGGGCGCGGGAGGGATGGAGAGACCCAGTACTTC,CATGRGRDGETQYF
NA,TRBV5-6,TRBD2,13,TRBJ2-3,TGTGCCAGCAGCTCGAACGGGGGGGTTACGCAGTATTTT,CASSSNGGVTQYF
NA,TRBV12-5,TRBD1,15,TRBJ2-2,TGTGCTAGTGGCCTTGACAGGGGAGGATCCGGGGAGCTGTTTTTT,CASGLDRGGSGELFF